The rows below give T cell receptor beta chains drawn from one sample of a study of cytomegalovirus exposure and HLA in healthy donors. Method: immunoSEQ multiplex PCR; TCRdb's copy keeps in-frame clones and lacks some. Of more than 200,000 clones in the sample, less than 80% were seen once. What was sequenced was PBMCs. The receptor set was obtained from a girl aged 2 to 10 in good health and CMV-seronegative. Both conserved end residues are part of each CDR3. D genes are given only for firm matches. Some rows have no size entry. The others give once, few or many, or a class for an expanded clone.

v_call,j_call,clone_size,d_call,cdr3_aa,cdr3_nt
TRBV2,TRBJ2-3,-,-,CASSLGLVDTDTQYF,TGTGCCAGCAGTCTGGGACTTGTAGACACAGATACGCAGTATTTT
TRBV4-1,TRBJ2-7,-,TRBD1,CASSQGEGQGPYEQYF,TGCGCCAGCAGCCAAGGAGAAGGACAGGGACCCTACGAGCAGTACTTC
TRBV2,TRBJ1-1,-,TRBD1,CASIPGQGNTEAFF,TGTGCCAGCATTCCGGGACAGGGGAACACTGAAGCTTTCTTT
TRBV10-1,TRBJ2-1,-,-,CASSLGGEQFF,TGCGCCAGCAGCCTAGGCGGGGAGCAGTTCTTC
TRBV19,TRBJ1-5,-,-,CASSIEGQGNQPQHF,TGTGCCAGTAGTATAGAGGGGCAGGGGAATCAGCCCCAGCATTTT
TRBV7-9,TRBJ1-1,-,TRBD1,CASSFDRVLNTEAFF,TGTGCCAGCAGCTTTGACAGGGTCCTGAACACTGAAGCTTTCTTT
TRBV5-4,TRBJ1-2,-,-,CASSLVGDYGYTF,TGTGCCAGCAGCTTGGTAGGGGACTATGGCTACACCTTC
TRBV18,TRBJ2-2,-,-,CASSRGTGRTGELFF,TGTGCCAGCTCACGCGGGACGGGCCGCACCGGGGAGCTGTTTTTT
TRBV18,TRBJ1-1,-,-,CASSPQKNTEAFF,TGTGCCAGCTCACCCCAGAAGAACACTGAAGCTTTCTTT
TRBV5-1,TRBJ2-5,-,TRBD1,CASSLEGAGETQYF,TGCGCCAGCAGCTTGGAGGGGGCGGGAGAGACCCAGTACTTC
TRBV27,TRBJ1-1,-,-,CASSFGTPFEAFF,TGTGCCAGCAGTTTCGGGACACCCTTTGAAGCTTTCTTT
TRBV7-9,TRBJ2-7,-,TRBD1,CASSLEGTVSYEQYF,TGTGCCAGCAGCTTAGAGGGGACAGTGTCCTACGAGCAGTACTTC
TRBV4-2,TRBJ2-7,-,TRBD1,CASNLSPGQDTYEQYF,TGTGCCAGCAACCTCTCCCCGGGACAGGACACCTACGAGCAGTACTTC
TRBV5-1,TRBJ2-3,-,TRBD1,CASSAQGAGDTQYF,TGCGCCAGCAGTGCACAGGGGGCAGGAGATACGCAGTATTTT
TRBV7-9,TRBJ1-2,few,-,CSSSWDSSVLYGYTF,TGTTCCAGCAGCTGGGACTCTAGTGTACTCTATGGCTACACCTTC
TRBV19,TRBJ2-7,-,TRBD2,CASSPAGVTYEQYF,TGTGCCAGTAGTCCCGCGGGGGTCACCTACGAGCAGTACTTC
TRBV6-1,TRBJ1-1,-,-,CASKWANTEAFF,TGTGCCAGCAAGTGGGCCAACACTGAAGCTTTCTTT
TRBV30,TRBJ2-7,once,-,CAWSLGLATGEQYF,TGTGCCTGGAGTCTGGGCCTAGCCACGGGAGAGCAGTACTTC
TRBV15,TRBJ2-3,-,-,CATSRDSGGPQYF,TGTGCCACCAGCAGAGATTCCGGCGGCCCGCAGTATTTT
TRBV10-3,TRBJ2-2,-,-,CAIGAYTGELFF,TGTGCCATCGGTGCATACACCGGGGAGCTGTTTTTT
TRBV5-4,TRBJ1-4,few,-,CASSLGGRTNEKLFF,TGTGCCAGCAGCTTAGGGGGAAGAACTAATGAAAAACTGTTTTTT
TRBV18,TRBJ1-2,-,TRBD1,CASSPSDRVLSGYTF,TGTGCCAGCTCACCGTCGGACAGGGTTTTGAGTGGCTACACCTTC
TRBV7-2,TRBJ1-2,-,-,CASTPGVGGSYGYTF,TGTGCCAGCACCCCAGGGGTGGGGGGGTCCTATGGCTACACCTTC
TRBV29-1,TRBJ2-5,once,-,CSVGAMKHQETQYF,TGCAGCGTTGGTGCCATGAAGCACCAAGAGACCCAGTACTTC
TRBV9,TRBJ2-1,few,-,CASSVAASDDEQFF,TGTGCCAGCAGCGTAGCGGCTAGCGACGATGAGCAGTTCTTC
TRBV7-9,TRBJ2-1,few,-,CASSSQVTGAEQFF,TGTGCCAGCAGCTCGCAAGTAACTGGGGCTGAGCAGTTCTTC
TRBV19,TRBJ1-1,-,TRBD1,CATATGWDEAFF,TGTGCCACCGCGACAGGGTGGGATGAAGCTTTCTTT
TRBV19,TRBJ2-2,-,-,CASSPGQNTGELFF,TGTGCCAGTAGCCCGGGACAGAACACCGGGGAGCTGTTTTTT
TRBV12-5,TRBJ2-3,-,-,CASGLALRAIGTDTQYF,TGTGCTAGTGGTTTGGCCTTGCGCGCAATCGGCACAGATACGCAGTATTTT
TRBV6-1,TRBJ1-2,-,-,CASSEDWGLRLGYGYTF,TGTGCCAGCAGTGAAGATTGGGGACTTAGGTTGGGTTATGGCTACACCTTC
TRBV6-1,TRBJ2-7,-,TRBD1,CASSEYPGDGRGCEQYF,TGTGCCAGCAGTGAATATCCCGGGGATGGCAGGGGGTGCGAGCAGTACTTC
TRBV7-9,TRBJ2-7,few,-,CASSLGEQFYEQYF,TGTGCCAGCAGCTTAGGGGAGCAGTTCTACGAGCAGTACTTC
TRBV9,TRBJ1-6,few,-,CASSVVGSGSPLHF,TGTGCCAGCAGCGTAGTGGGTTCAGGTTCACCCCTCCACTTT
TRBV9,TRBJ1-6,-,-,CASSPWTGNSPLHF,TGTGCCAGCAGCCCTTGGACGGGGAATTCACCCCTCCACTTT
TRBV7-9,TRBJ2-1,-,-,CASSLPSRGGAEQFF,TGTGCCAGCAGCTTACCCTCCCGAGGGGGGGCTGAGCAGTTCTTC
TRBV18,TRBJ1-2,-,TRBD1,CASSVNRDSYGYTF,TGTGCCAGCTCAGTCAACCGGGACAGCTATGGCTACACCTTC
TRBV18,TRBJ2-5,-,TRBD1,CASSPTRDRVLETQYF,TGTGCCAGCTCACCGACCCGGGACAGGGTTTTGGAGACCCAGTACTTC
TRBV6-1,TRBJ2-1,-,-,CASLKGGPNNEQFF,TGTGCCAGCCTAAAGGGGGGGCCCAACAATGAGCAGTTCTTC
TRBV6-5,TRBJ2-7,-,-,CASSYSNRVSSYEQYF,TGTGCCAGCAGTTACTCGAACAGGGTATCTTCCTACGAGCAGTACTTC
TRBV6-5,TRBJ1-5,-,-,CASSYSTGSNQPQHF,TGTGCCAGCAGTTACTCTACAGGGAGCAATCAGCCCCAGCATTTT
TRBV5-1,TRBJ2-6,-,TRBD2,CASSPGLASGANVLTF,TGCGCCAGCAGCCCAGGACTAGCCTCTGGGGCCAACGTCCTGACTTTC
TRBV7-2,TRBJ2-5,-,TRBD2,CASTRGVSETQYF,TGTGCCAGCACCCGGGGGGTGTCGGAGACCCAGTACTTC
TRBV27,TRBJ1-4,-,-,CASSADINEKLFF,TGTGCCAGCAGTGCGGATATTAATGAAAAACTGTTTTTT
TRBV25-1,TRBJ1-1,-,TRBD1,CASRTGDEAFF,TGTGCCAGCAGGACAGGGGATGAAGCTTTCTTT
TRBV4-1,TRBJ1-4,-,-,CASSQDEGTTNEKLFF,TGCGCCAGCAGCCAAGATGAGGGTACAACTAATGAAAAACTGTTTTTT
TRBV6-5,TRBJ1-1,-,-,CASSYRGADYTEAFF,TGTGCCAGCAGTTACCGGGGGGCAGATTACACTGAAGCTTTCTTT
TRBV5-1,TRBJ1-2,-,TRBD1,CASSLGTGDGYTF,TGCGCCAGCAGCTTGGGGACAGGGGATGGCTACACCTTC
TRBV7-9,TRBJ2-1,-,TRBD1,CASSLSTGVLFTYNEQFF,TGTGCCAGCAGCCTTAGTACAGGGGTATTATTCACCTACAATGAGCAGTTCTTC
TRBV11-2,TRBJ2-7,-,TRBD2,CASSVPGGTSYEQYF,TGTGCCAGCAGCGTCCCCGGGGGGACCTCCTACGAGCAGTACTTC
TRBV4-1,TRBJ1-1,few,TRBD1,CASSQPGQDEWYTEAFF,TGCGCCAGCAGCCAACCGGGACAGGACGAATGGTACACTGAAGCTTTCTTT
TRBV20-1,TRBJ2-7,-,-,CSPKISTEQYF,TGCAGTCCTAAGATCTCAACAGAACAGTACTTC
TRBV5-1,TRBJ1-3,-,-,CASRDSSDTIYF,TGCGCCAGCAGAGACAGTTCAGACACCATATATTTT
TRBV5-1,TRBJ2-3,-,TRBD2,CASSLGLAGAGTDTQYF,TGCGCCAGCAGCCTGGGACTAGCGGGAGCGGGCACAGATACGCAGTATTTT
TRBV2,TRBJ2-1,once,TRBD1,CATWDRSSNEQFF,TGTGCCACCTGGGACAGGTCATCCAATGAGCAGTTCTTC
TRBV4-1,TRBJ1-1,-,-,CASSQDTENTEAFF,TGCGCCAGCAGCCAAGATACAGAGAACACTGAAGCTTTCTTT
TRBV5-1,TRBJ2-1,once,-,CASSLVGGAVEQFF,TGCGCCAGCAGCTTGGTGGGCGGGGCAGTTGAGCAGTTCTTC
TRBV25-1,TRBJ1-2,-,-,CASGQFKDDYTF,TGTGCCAGCGGACAGTTCAAGGATGACTACACCTTC